These 17 T cell receptor beta chains share one sample of origin, sequenced in a study of blood T cell dynamics during melanoma immunotherapy. As for time point: week 3, after first cycle of checkpoint inhibitor. The assay was immunoSEQ multiplex PCR, and TCRdb's table has in-frame clones only and misses some. Of 25,000 to 35,000 clones in the sample, approximately 80% are singletons; the top ten hold about 9.4%. Sequencing used blood, obtained from a patient treated with checkpoint blockade. These receptors were taken from a human donor with melanoma.

The rearrangement uses TRBV10-2 and TRBJ1-2; the match to TRBD1 covers 8 bases. CDR1 is WSHSY, CDR2 SAAADI, per germline. V lost 2 bases to trimming and J lost 4 bases; unmatched junction nucleotides: 3. The CDR3 extends over 14 amino acids. The CDR3 here is CASSETTGGYGYTF. CDR3 coding DNA: TGCGCCAGCAGTGAGACAACAGGGGGCTATGGCTACACCTTC.

The rearrangement links TRBV4-1 to TRBJ1-2; 9 bases fit TRBD1. Germline loops: CDR1 MGHRA, CDR2 YSYEKL. This CDR3 has 15 amino acids. Trimming removed 0 bases from V and 8 bases from J; junction bases left unmatched: 7. The CDR3 coding sequence is TGCGCCAGCAGCCAAGAGCGGACAGGGGCTGAGGGCTACACCTTC. This sequence encodes CASSQERTGAEGYTF.

This clone was recorded once. The V gene is TRBV7-2, the J gene TRBJ1-4, with D maybe TRBD1 (5 bases). The germline gives CDR1 SGHTA, CDR2 FQGNSA. With 1 base removed from V and 4 bases from J, the gap between germline ends came to 13 bases. The CDR3 loop spans 16 amino acids. This CDR3 is CASSLVGRGGNEKLFF. Here the CDR3 DNA reads TGTGCCAGCAGCTTAGTAGGGCGCGGGGGTAATGAAAAACTGTTTTTT.

This rearrangement joins TRBV7-2 to TRBJ2-3; 8 bases fit TRBD2. The CDR3 is 18 residues long. Germline V gene lookup returns CDR1 SGHTA and CDR2 FQGNSA. V was clipped by 4 bases and J by 1 base; unmatched bases: 13. The CDR3 nucleotides read TGTGCCAGCAGCTCCCACCGAAGGACTAGCTGGGGCACAGATACGCAGTATTTT. Amino acid sequence: CASSSHRRTSWGTDTQYF.

The chain is built from TRBV6-6 and TRBJ1-1; no reliable D call. V was clipped by 7 bases and J by 3 bases, with 9 bases between them. Germline V gene lookup returns CDR1 MNHNY and CDR2 SVGAGI (reference sequence). The CDR3 runs 12 residues. The CDR3 nucleotides read TGTGCCAGCAATTCTAGGGACACTGAAGCTTTCTTT. Encoded protein: CASNSRDTEAFF.

This chain connects TRBV28 to TRBJ2-1, with TRBD1 matching over 8 bases. V lost 2 bases, J lost 6 bases, and 6 bases stayed unmatched. Per the germline V gene, CDR1 is MDHEN and CDR2 is SYDVKM. This CDR3 has 15 residues. The CDR3 sequence: CASSLIGQGSNEQFF. The CDR3 bases are TGTGCCAGCAGTTTAATCGGACAGGGAAGCAATGAGCAGTTCTTC. Drawing the rest from reference TRBV28 and TRBJ2-1, the complete variable domain is DVKVTQSSRYLVKRTGEKVFLECVQDMDHENMFWYRQDPGLGLRLIYFSYDVKMKEKGDIPEGYSVSREKKERFSLILESASTNQTSMYLCASSLIGQGSNEQFFGPGTRLTVL.

The CDR3 coding sequence is TGTGCCATCAGTGAAAGGGGACCGTACAATGAGCAGTTCTTC. Translated: CAISERGPYNEQFF. J is TRBJ2-1 and V is TRBV10-3; perhaps D is TRBD1 or TRBD2 (5 bases each). This CDR3 has 14 amino acids. Germline V CDR1 and CDR2: ENHRY, SYGVKD. Trimming cost V 3 bases and J 4 bases, with 10 bases left between them.

The chain is built from TRBV11-2 and TRBJ1-5; D ambiguous. Trimming took 3 bases from V and 1 from J, leaving 16 bases between them. Germline CDR1 SGHAT, CDR2 FQNNGV. This CDR3 has 17 amino acids. Here the CDR3 DNA reads TGTGCCAGCAGCTTGGGAATGGGTAGGGCGAGCAATCAGCCCCAGCATTTT. Protein sequence: CASSLGMGRASNQPQHF.

J is TRBJ2-6 and V is TRBV29-1; 8 nucleotides align to TRBD1. The CDR3 runs to 17 residues. After removal of 3 bases from V and 2 bases from J, the junction contained 9 bases not matched to a gene. The V gene's germline CDR1 is SQVTM and CDR2 ANQGSEA. The CDR3 DNA reads as TGCAGCGTTGAGCTGGACAGGGCTTTCGCTGGGGCCAACGTCCTGACTTTC. It codes for CSVELDRAFAGANVLTF.

The V call is TRBV9, the J call TRBJ1-3, with D hard to call. This CDR3 has 14 residues. V lost 2 bases and J lost 2, with 8 bases in between. Germline-derived CDR1 and CDR2 are SGDLS and YYNGEE. CDR3 protein: CASSVGGTGNTIYF. DNA of the CDR3: TGTGCCAGCAGCGTGGGAGGGACTGGAAACACCATATATTTT.

This chain links TRBV2 with TRBJ2-5; D not certain. There are 14 residues in the CDR3. V lost 6 bases and J lost 5, with 16 bases in between. Per the germline V gene, CDR1 is SNHLY and CDR2 is FYNNEI. CDR3 protein: CASSPSGSTETQYF. Written as DNA, the CDR3 is TGTGCCAGCAGCCCTAGTGGGTCCACGGAGACCCAGTACTTC.

This rearrangement joins TRBV11-2 to TRBJ2-1; 11 nucleotides agree with TRBD2. Germline V lookup: CDR1 SGHAT, CDR2 FQNNGV. V lost 1 base, J lost 9 bases, and 2 bases stayed unmatched. The CDR3 sequence is 14 residues long. The CDR3 spells CASSLASGRSEQFF. CDR3 nucleotides: TGTGCCAGCAGCTTAGCTAGCGGGAGGTCTGAGCAGTTCTTC.

This clone was observed a handful of times. The rearrangement links TRBV6-4 to TRBJ2-1; D gene unclear. V was cut by 2 bases and J by 8 bases, with 10 bases left in between. The CDR3 has 13 amino acids. Per germline, CDR1 MRHNA and CDR2 SNTAGT. CDR3 in DNA: TGTGCCAGCAGTGACGGTTTTGAGGATGAGCAGTTCTTC. This gives the protein CASSDGFEDEQFF.

This sequence joins TRBV5-8 and TRBJ2-7, with TRBD2 matching 8 bases. This CDR3 has 15 amino acids. After removal of 0 bases from V and 1 base from J, the junction contained 3 bases not matched to a gene. From germline, CDR1 is SGHTS and CDR2 YDEGEE. CDR3 sequence: CASSLGTSRSYEQYF. The CDR3 DNA reads as TGTGCCAGCAGCTTGGGGACTAGCAGATCCTACGAGCAGTACTTC.

The table lists this clone with a few counts. CDR3 residues: CASSYGTAKNIQYF. The CDR3 nucleotides are TGTGCCAGCAGCTACGGGACCGCCAAAAACATTCAGTACTTC. The genes are TRBV7-9 and TRBJ2-4; D possibly matches TRBD1 or TRBD2 (5 bases each). This CDR3 is 14 amino acids long. Looked up from germline, CDR1 is SEHNR and CDR2 is FQNEAQ (reference sequence). The V end was cut by 4 bases, the J end by 1 base, with 8 bases between. Based on the CDR3 plus reference TRBV7-9 and TRBJ2-4, the full variable domain is DTGVSQNPRHKITKRGQNVTFRCDPISEHNRLYWYRQTLGQGPEFLTYFQNEAQLEKSRLLSDRFSAERPKGSFSTLEIQRTEQGDSAMYLCASSYGTAKNIQYFGAGTRLSVL.

This clone was recorded once. The genes are TRBV19 and TRBJ1-2; 7 positions match TRBD1. Trimming at V came to 4 bases and at J to 4 bases, leaving 6 bases not matched to a gene. The germline V gene encodes CDR1 LNHDA and CDR2 SQIVND (reference sequence). This CDR3 spans 14 amino acids. Written as DNA, the CDR3 is TGTGCCAGTAGTAAAGGACAGGACGCCTATGGCTACACCTTC. Translating gives CASSKGQDAYGYTF.

This clone is a singleton in its sample. The chain recombines TRBV5-6 with TRBJ2-5; TRBD2 agrees at 9 bases. CDR1 and CDR2 from the germline V gene are SGHDT and YYEEEE. The V gene end was trimmed by 4 bases and the J gene end by 6 bases; junction bases not matched to a gene: 7. This CDR3 is 14 amino acids long. This CDR3 is CASSAGTSLQTQYF. The CDR3 DNA is TGTGCCAGCAGCGCCGGGACTAGCTTACAGACCCAGTACTTC.